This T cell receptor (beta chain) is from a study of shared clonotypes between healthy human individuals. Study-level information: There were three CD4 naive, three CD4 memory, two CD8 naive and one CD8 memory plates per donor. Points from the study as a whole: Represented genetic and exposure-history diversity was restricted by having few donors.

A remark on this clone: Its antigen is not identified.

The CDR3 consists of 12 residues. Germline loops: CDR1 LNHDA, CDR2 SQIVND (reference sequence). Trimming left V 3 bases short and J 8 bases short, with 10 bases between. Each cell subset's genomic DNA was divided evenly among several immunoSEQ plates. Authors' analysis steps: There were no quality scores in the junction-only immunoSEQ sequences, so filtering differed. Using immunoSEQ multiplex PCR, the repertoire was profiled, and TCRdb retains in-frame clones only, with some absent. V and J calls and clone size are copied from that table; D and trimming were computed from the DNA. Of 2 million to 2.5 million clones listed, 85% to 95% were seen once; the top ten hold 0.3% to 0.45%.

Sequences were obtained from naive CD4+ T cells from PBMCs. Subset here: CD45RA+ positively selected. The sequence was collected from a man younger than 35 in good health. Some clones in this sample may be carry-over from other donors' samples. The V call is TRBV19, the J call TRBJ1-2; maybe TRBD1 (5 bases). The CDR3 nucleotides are TGTGCCAGTAGTATGACCAGGGCCGGCTACACCTTC. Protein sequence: CASSMTRAGYTF. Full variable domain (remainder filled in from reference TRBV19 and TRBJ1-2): DGGITQSPKYLFRKEGQNVTLSCEQNLNHDAMYWYRQDPGQGLRLIYYSQIVNDFQKGDIAEGYSVSREKKESFPLTVTSAQKNPTAFYLCASSMTRAGYTFGSGTRLTVV.